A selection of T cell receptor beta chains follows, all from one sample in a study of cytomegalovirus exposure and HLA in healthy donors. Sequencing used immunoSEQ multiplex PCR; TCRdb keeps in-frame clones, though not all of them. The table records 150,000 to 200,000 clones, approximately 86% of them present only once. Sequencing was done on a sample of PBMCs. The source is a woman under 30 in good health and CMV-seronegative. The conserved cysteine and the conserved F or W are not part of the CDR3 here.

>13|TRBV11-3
ASSFPAGGLNIQY
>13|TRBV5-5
ASSGSTGFQETQY
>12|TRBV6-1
ASSIAAGDTEAF
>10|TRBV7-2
ASSLATAGAF
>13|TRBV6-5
ASSSPTGWNTEAF
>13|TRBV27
ASSSERVGYNEQF
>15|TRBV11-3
ASSLAKYGTPPREQF
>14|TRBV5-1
ASSPSDRGDNSPLH
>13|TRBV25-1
ASSEYGSSGNTIY
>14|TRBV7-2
ASSQQGGTAADGYT
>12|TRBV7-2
ASSPGLVISEQY
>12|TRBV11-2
ASSLVGGPNEQF
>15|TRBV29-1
SVEGQGEVFSNTEAF
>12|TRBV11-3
ASSRDRGDYGYT
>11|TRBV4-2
ASSQERTARDT
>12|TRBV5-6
ASSLGQGRNEQF
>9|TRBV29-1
SVRQFTEAF
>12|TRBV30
AWSPGVSSYEQY
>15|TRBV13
ASSRRRTIDMNTEAF
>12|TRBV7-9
ASGPGGGANVLT
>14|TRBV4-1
ASSQGTGDPYNEQF
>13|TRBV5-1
ASSPTAGDSGELF
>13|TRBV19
ASSIGQGVAYEQY
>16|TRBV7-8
ASSNGLAGGPGMETQY
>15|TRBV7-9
ASSLGPDRAEGQPQH
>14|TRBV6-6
ASVEGGSVRNYGYT
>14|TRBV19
ASSGIAFSFTDTQY
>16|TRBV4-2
ASTRGTSGTGQTYEQY
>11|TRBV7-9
ASSLGQRYGYT
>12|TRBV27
ANRRLSSYNEQF
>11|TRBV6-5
ASSYQGNTEAF
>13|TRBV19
ASSPTGGPYNEQF
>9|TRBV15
ATGGPLAQY
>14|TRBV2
ASSEPGLGATGELF
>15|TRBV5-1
ASSLEWGGGTLYEQY
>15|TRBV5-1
ASSPSRDTSGGNTIY
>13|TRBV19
ASSIEKTGGEKLF
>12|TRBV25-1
ASRGLLAGNEQF
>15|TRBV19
ASSMSGRGWLNTEAF